This section outlines one TCR beta chain sequence together with its context. Its antigen is unidentified. Repertoires were generated with immunoSEQ multiplex PCR, while TCRdb's copy carries only in-frame clones and drops some. Found here are 40,000 to 55,000 clones, 70% to 90% of them singletons; the top ten hold about a fifth. This entry is derived from a study of cytotoxic CD8 clonotypes in ibrutinib-treated CLL. Study details: Outcomes included around 24 partial and 2 complete responses; after median about 68 months, roughly 15 stayed remitted and approximately 12 progressed. Study outcomes and limitations: Once treatment began, public clonotypes, which were uncommon, contracted or stayed stable. Clonality rose at ibrutinib response and fell back toward baseline at progression.

The CDR3 runs 16 residues. With V trimmed by 3 bases and J by 7 bases, 8 bases remained unmatched. Germline CDR1 and CDR2: MGHRA and YSYEKL. The material was PBMCs, obtained after 24 months of ibrutinib treatment. This chain uses TRBV4-1 with TRBJ1-4; the match to TRBD1 covers 10 bases. The TCR sequence derives from a human donor with chronic lymphocytic leukemia. CDR3 sequence: CASSQLRDRGFEKLFF. CDR3 nucleotides: TGCGCCAGCAGCCAGCTCCGGGACAGGGGCTTTGAAAAACTGTTTTTT.